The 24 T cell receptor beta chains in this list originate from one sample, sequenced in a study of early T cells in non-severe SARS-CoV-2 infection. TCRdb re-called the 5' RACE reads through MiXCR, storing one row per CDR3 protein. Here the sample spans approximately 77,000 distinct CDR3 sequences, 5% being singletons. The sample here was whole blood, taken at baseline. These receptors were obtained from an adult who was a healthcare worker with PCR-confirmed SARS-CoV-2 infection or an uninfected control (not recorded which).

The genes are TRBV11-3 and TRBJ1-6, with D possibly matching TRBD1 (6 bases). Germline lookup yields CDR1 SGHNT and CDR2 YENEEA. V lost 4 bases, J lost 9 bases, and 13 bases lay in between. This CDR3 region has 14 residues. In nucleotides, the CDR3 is TGTGCCAGCAGCTCCGGGGGGGCCGGTTCACCCCTCCACTTT. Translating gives CASSSGGAGSPLHF.

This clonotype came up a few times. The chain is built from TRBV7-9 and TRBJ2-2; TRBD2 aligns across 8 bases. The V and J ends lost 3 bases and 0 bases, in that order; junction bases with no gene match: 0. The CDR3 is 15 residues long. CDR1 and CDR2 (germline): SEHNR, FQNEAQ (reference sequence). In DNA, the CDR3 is TGTGCCAGCAGCTTTAGCGGGACGAACACCGGGGAGCTGTTTTTT. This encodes CASSFSGTNTGELFF. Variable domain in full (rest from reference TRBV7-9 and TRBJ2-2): DTGVSQNPRHKITKRGQNVTFRCDPISEHNRLYWYRQTLGQGPEFLTYFQNEAQLEKSRLLSDRFSAERPKGSFSTLEIQRTEQGDSAMYLCASSFSGTNTGELFFGEGSRLTVL.

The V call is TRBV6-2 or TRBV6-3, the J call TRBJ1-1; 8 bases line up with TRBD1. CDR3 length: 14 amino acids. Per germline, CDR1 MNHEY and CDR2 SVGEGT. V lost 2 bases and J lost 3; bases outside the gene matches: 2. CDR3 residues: CASSYRTGYTEAFF. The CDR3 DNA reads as TGTGCCAGCAGTTACCGGACAGGGTACACTGAAGCTTTCTTT.

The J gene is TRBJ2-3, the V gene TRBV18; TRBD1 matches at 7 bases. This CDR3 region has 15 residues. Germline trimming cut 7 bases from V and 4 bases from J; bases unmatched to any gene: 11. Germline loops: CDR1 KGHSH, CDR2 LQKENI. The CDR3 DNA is TGTGCCAGCTTCCACAGGGACAGCCCACCAGATACGCAGTATTTT. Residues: CASFHRDSPPDTQYF.

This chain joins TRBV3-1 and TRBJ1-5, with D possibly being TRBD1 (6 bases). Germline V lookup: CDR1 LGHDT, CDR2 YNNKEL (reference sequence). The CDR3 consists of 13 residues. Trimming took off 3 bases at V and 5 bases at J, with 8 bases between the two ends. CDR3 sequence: CASSQGADQPQHF. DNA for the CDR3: TGTGCCAGCAGCCAGGGGGCTGATCAGCCCCAGCATTTT.

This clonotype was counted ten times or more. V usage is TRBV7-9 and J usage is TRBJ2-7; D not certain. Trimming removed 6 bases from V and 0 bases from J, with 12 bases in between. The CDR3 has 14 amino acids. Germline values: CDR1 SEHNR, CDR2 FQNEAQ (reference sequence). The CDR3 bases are TGTGCCAGCAGACTACAGCCGAACTCCTACGAGCAGTACTTC. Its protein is CASRLQPNSYEQYF.

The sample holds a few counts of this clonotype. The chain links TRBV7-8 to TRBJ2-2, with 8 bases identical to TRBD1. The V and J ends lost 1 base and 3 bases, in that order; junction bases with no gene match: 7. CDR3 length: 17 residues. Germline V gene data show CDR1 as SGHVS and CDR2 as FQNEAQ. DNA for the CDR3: TGTGCCAGCAGCTTAGTAGGGTCGACAGGGGACACCGGGGAGCTGTTTTTT. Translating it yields CASSLVGSTGDTGELFF.

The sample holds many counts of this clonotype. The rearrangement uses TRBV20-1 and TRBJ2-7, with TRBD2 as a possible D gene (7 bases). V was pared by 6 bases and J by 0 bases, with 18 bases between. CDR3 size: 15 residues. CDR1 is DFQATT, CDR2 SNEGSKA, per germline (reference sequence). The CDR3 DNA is TGCAGTGCGTATCGGGGGGACATGAGCTCCTACGAGCAGTACTTC. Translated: CSAYRGDMSSYEQYF.

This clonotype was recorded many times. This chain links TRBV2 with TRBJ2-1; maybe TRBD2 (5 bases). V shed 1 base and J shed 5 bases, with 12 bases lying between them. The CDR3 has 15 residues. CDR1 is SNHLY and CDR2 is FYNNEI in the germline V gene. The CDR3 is CASSEGVARNNEQFF. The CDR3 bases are TGTGCCAGCAGTGAAGGGGTAGCGCGAAACAATGAGCAGTTCTTC.

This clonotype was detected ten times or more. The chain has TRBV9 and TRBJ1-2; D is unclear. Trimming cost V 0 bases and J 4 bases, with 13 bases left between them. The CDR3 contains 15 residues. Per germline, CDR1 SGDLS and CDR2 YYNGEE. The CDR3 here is CASSVEAGVGYGYTF. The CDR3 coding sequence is TGTGCCAGCAGCGTAGAGGCAGGCGTAGGCTATGGCTACACCTTC.

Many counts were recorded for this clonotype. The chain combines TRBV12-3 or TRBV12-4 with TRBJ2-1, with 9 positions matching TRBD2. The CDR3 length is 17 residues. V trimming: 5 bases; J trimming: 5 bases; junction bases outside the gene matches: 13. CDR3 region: CASSPFLRTSAHNEQFF. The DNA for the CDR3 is TGTGCCAGCAGTCCATTCCTGCGGACTAGCGCGCACAATGAGCAGTTCTTC.

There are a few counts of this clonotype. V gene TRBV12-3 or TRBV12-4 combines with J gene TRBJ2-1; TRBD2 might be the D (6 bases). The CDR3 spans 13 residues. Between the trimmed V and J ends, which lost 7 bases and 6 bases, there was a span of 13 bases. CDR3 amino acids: CASTLTSFNEQFF. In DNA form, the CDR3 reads TGTGCCAGCACCCTTACTAGCTTCAATGAGCAGTTCTTC.

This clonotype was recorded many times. DNA for the CDR3: TGTGCCAGCAGTCCCTGGACTAGCGGGAGGGTCGGCTCCACAGATACGCAGTATTTT. The encoded protein is CASSPWTSGRVGSTDTQYF. V gene TRBV6-5 combines with J gene TRBJ2-3; 15 bases align to TRBD2. Trimming removed 5 bases from V and 2 bases from J; junction bases left unmatched: 11. Looked up from germline, CDR1 is MNHEY and CDR2 is SVGAGI. The CDR3 consists of 19 residues.

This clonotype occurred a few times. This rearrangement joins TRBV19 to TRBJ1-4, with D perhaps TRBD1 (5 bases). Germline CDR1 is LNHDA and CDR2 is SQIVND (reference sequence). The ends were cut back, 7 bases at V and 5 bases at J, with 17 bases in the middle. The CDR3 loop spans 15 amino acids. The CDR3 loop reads CASTPEGQPNEKLFF. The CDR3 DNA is TGTGCCAGTACCCCAGAGGGGCAACCAAATGAAAAACTGTTTTTT.

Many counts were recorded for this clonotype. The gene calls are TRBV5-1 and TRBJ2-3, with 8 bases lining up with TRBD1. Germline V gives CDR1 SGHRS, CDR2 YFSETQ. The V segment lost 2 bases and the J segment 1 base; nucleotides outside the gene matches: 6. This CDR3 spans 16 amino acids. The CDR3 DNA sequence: TGCGCCAGCAGCTTAGCAGGGGGCATTGGCACAGATACGCAGTATTTT. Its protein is CASSLAGGIGTDTQYF.

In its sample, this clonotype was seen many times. The CDR3 DNA follows: TGTGCCAGCAGCCCGGGGGGTAGCGGAGCTGCTGGAGAGCAGTACTTC. Amino acid sequence: CASSPGGSGAAGEQYF. The rearrangement links TRBV7-9 to TRBJ2-7; TRBD2 agrees at 7 bases. The CDR3 contains 16 residues. Germline loops: CDR1 SEHNR, CDR2 FQNEAQ (reference sequence). Trimming cost V 5 bases and J 7 bases; bases outside gene matches: 17.

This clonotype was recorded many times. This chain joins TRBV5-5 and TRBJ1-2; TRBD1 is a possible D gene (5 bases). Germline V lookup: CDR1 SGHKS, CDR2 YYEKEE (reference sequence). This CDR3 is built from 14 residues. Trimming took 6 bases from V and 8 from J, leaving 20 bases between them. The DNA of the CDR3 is TGTGCCAGCACTCAAACTTCCGGGACCCGAGGCTACACCTTC. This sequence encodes CASTQTSGTRGYTF.

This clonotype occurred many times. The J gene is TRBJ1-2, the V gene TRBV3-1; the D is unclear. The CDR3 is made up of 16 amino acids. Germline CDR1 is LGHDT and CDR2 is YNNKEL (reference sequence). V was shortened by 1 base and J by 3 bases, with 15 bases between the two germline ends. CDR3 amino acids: CASSQGTVQVYYGYTF. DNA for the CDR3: TGTGCCAGCAGCCAAGGAACCGTTCAGGTTTACTATGGCTACACCTTC. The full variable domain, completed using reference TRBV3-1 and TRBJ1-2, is DTAVSQTPKYLVTQMGNDKSIKCEQNLGHDTMYWYKQDSKKFLKIMFSYNNKELIINETVPNRFSPKSPDKAHLNLHINSLELGDSAVYFCASSQGTVQVYYGYTFGSGTRLTVV.

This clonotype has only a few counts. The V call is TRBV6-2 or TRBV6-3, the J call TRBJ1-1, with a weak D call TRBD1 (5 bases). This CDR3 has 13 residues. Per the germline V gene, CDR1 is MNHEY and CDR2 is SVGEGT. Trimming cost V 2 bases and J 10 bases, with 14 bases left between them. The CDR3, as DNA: TGTGCCAGCAGTTACGACGGGGCCCGCCTAGCTTTCTTT. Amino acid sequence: CASSYDGARLAFF.

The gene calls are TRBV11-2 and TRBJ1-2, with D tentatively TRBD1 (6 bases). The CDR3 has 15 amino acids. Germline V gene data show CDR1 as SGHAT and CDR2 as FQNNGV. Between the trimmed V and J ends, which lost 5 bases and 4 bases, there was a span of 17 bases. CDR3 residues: CASSEQGSITYGYTF. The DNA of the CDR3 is TGTGCCAGCAGCGAACAGGGAAGCATCACCTATGGCTACACCTTC.

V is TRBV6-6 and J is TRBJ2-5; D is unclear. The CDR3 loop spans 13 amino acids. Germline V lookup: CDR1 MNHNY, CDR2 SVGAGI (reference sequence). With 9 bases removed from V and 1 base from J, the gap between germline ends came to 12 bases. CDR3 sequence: CASRIGFQETQYF. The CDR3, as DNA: TGTGCCAGTCGGATAGGCTTCCAAGAGACCCAGTACTTC.

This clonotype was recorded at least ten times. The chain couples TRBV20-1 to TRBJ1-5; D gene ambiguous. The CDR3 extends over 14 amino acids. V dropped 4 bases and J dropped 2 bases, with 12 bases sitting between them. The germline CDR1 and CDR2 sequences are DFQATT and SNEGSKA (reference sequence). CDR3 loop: CSATPGGRNQPQHF. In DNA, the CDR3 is TGCAGTGCTACCCCCGGCGGTCGCAATCAGCCCCAGCATTTT.

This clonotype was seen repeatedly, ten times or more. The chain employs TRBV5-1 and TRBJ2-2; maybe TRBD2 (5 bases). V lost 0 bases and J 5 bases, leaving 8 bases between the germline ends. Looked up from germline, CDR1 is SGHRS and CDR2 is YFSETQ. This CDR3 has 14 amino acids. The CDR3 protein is CASSLVAPTGELFF. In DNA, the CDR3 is TGCGCCAGCAGCTTGGTAGCGCCTACCGGGGAGCTGTTTTTT.

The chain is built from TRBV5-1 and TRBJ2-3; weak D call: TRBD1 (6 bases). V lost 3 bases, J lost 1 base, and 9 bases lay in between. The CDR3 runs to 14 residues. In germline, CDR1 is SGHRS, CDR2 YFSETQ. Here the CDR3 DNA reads TGCGCCAGCAGCTCGAGACAGGGCACAGATACGCAGTATTTT. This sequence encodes CASSSRQGTDTQYF.